This T cell receptor (beta chain) comes out of a study of OX40 agonist ivuxolimab in advanced cancers. Some background on the complete study: The costimulatory receptor OX40 (CD134) was targeted by ivuxolimab, a fully human IgG2 agonistic monoclonal antibody. Intravenous ivuxolimab was administered to patients every 2 weeks at six dose levels: 0.01, 0.1, 0.3, 1.5, 3 and 10 mg/kg. Of the 50 to 55 dose-escalation patients, hepatocellular carcinoma was present in approximately 20, melanoma in roughly 15, renal cell carcinoma in 9 and head and neck cancer in 9. In the dose-escalation cohort, around four fifths of patients were male, and the mean age was approximately 60 years, with a range of 23 to 79. Prior anti-PD-1, anti-PD-L1 or anti-CTLA-4 therapy was permitted, and 30% to 45% of dose-escalation patients had received checkpoint inhibitors. Partial responses were achieved by three dose-escalation patients, of whom one had hepatocellular carcinoma and two had cutaneous melanoma. The point of sequencing TCRbeta in the periphery was to test whether ivuxolimab changed TCR sequence diversity and drove clonal T-cell expansion. The monotherapy dose-escalation portion (N of about 49 patients) of the phase I ivuxolimab trial is reported in the paper. Findings and caveats that apply to the study as a whole: The antigen specificity of the clonally expanded peripheral T cells was not determined. Low levels of normalized T-cell clonal expansion were also shown by some nonresponding patients. Partial responders in the 0.1-3.0 mg/kg groups had among the lowest normalized peripheral clonal expansion, especially among CD8+ T cells. After ivuxolimab, more expanded clones were found on average in CD8+ T cells than in CD4+ T cells. At doses from 0.1 to 3.0 mg/kg, clonal expansion was seen in both CD4+ and CD8+ blood T cells between baseline and week 6.

The trial excluded patients who had a history of autoimmune disease or were on systemic immunosuppression. Peripheral blood for TCR sequencing was collected from all dose cohorts at baseline, on cycle 4 day 1, and on cycle 7 day 1. Samples came from an open-label, multicenter, first-in-human phase I dose-escalation trial of ivuxolimab. Adults with locally advanced or metastatic head and neck squamous cell, hepatocellular, melanoma or renal cell carcinoma were enrolled in the trial. Before TCR sequencing, CD4+ and CD8+ T cells were separately sorted from peripheral blood. Genomic DNA was isolated from the sorted cells so that the TCRbeta CDR3 region could be sequenced. TCRbeta CDR3 regions were sequenced using the immunoSEQ Assay. TCRdb mirrors the immuneACCESS table, restricted to in-frame sequences. Some clones are absent from its copies; in checked studies, under half trace to an unresolved V gene, and the reason for the others is unknown. Here the sample has around 100,000 clones; roughly 90% occur a single time. The ten biggest clones cover about 0.49% of the sample.

Regarding this clone: Its cognate antigen has yet to be identified. Base qualities are not at hand, and no much larger clone is one base apart.

Taken from the germline V gene, the CDR1 and CDR2 loops are SGHRS and YFSETQ. Cut back by 1 base and 0 bases, the V and J ends lie 11 bases apart. The CDR3 contains 16 residues, cysteine and phenylalanine counted. The CDR3 DNA has 48 bases and is translated from base 1. This receptor was taken from an adult with an advanced solid tumor such as melanoma, head and neck, liver or kidney cancer. The material sequenced was CD4+ or CD8+ T cells sorted from blood, taken in a trial of the OX40 agonist ivuxolimab. This receptor chain uses TRBV5-1 and TRBJ1-3; too little of a D gene remains to name it. The DNA reads TGCGCCAGCAGCTTGTACGCGGGCGTCTCTGGAAACACCATATATTTT. Translated, this is CASSLYAGVSGNTIYF.